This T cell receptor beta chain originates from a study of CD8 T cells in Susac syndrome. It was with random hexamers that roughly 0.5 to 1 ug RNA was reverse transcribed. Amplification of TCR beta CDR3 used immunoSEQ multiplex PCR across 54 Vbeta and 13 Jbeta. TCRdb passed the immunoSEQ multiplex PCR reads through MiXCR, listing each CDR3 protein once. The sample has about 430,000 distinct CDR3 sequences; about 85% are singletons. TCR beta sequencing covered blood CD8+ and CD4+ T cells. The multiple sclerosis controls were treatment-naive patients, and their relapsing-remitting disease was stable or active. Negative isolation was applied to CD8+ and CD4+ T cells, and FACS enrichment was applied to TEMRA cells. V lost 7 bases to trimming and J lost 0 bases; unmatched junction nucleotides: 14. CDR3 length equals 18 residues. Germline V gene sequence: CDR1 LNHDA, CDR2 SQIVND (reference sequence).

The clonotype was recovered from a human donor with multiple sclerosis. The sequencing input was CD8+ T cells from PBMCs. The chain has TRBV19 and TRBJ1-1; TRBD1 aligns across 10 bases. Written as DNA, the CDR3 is TGTGCCAGTACCTCCGGGACAGGGGAATGGGGGGTGAACACTGAAGCTTTCTTT. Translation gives CASTSGTGEWGVNTEAFF.